The TCR beta chain under discussion was sequenced for a study of preoperative IRX-2 immunotherapy in early breast cancer. The V gene's germline CDR1 is MNHGY and CDR2 SAAAGT. After removal of 0 bases from V and 6 bases from J, the junction contained 9 bases not matched to a gene. CDR3 length: 17 amino acids. Treatment specified: preoperative locoregional IRX-2 cytokine immunotherapy. Clones were read by immunoSEQ multiplex PCR, and TCRdb kept only the in-frame ones, dropping some. The data contain more than 950 clones, 75% of them singletons. The receptor was derived from a human donor with breast cancer. This sample comprised tumor tissue, obtained after IRX-2 immunotherapy. The chain uses TRBV6-8 and TRBJ1-5; 9 nucleotides match TRBD1. The CDR3 sequence is CASSYSTPGQGFQPQHF. The CDR3 DNA reads as TGTGCCAGCAGTTACTCTACACCGGGACAGGGTTTTCAGCCCCAGCATTTT.